Shown below are 32 T cell receptor beta chains from a single sample sequenced in a study of blood T cell repertoires in COVID-19. Generated by immunoSEQ multiplex PCR, the TCRdb table keeps only in-frame clones and is missing some. The repertoire holds approximately 240,000 clones, with around 91% as singletons. The sample was PBMCs or T cells enriched from blood (not recorded which). These receptors came from a woman between 18 and 29 years old in a cohort exposed to, infected with or recovered from COVID-19 (not recorded which).

There are a few counts of this clone. V and J are TRBV7-2 and TRBJ2-3; 7 positions match TRBD2. J lost 6 bases, V lost 5 bases, and 8 bases had no gene match. The CDR3 is 14 amino acids. CDR1 is SGHTA, CDR2 FQGNSA, per germline. CDR3 sequence (DNA): TGTGCCAGCAGCCGCGGGAGCCCCACCGATACGCAGTATTTT. This sequence encodes CASSRGSPTDTQYF.

This clone was observed a few times. The J gene is TRBJ1-5, the V gene TRBV6-1; a possible D gene is TRBD1 (5 bases). The length of the CDR3 is 14 residues. CDR1 and CDR2 from the germline V gene are MNHNS and SASEGT. Trimming left V 1 base short and J 7 bases short, with 11 bases between. The CDR3: CASSEGQGGQPQHF. CDR3 nucleotides: TGTGCCAGCAGTGAAGGGCAGGGAGGCCAGCCCCAGCATTTT.

The rearrangement joins TRBV15 to TRBJ1-3, with D possibly TRBD1 on 6 matching bases. CDR3 length equals 15 residues. The germline V gene has CDR1 LNHNV and CDR2 YYDKDF (reference sequence). Trimming left V 0 bases short and J 2 bases short, with 8 bases between. CDR3 protein: CATSRDAGAGNTIYF. CDR3 DNA: TGTGCCACCAGCAGAGACGCAGGGGCTGGAAACACCATATATTTT.

The chain combines TRBV5-4 with TRBJ2-1, with 9 bases lining up with TRBD2. The CDR3 runs 15 residues. Germline trimming cut 1 base from V and 8 bases from J; bases unmatched to any gene: 7. Germline V gives CDR1 SGHNT, CDR2 YYREEE (reference sequence). CDR3 loop: CASSLKGSGRYEQFF. CDR3 sequence (DNA): TGTGCCAGCAGCTTGAAAGGTAGCGGGAGATATGAGCAGTTCTTC.

The J gene is TRBJ1-2, the V gene TRBV2; TRBD1 might be the D (6 bases). This CDR3 comprises 15 residues. Per germline, CDR1 SNHLY and CDR2 FYNNEI. V was shortened by 6 bases and J by 3 bases, with 17 bases between the two germline ends. DNA for the CDR3: TGTGCCAGCAGGTATATGGACAGCGACTACTATGGCTACACCTTC. Encoded protein: CASRYMDSDYYGYTF.

The J gene is TRBJ1-1, the V gene TRBV18, with 9 bases identical to TRBD1. Germline V gene lookup returns CDR1 KGHSH and CDR2 LQKENI. The V gene end was trimmed by 6 bases and the J gene end by 0 bases; junction bases not matched to a gene: 8. The CDR3 spans 16 residues. The CDR3 region is CASSQQGAIMNTEAFF. DNA for the CDR3: TGTGCCAGCTCCCAACAGGGGGCTATCATGAACACTGAAGCTTTCTTT.

The chain's CDR3 is CASGLDRGETQYF. The DNA for the CDR3 is TGTGCTAGTGGTTTGGACAGGGGAGAGACCCAGTACTTC. This chain links TRBV12-5 with TRBJ2-5, with 7 positions matching TRBD1. This CDR3 region has 13 residues. Trimming removed 1 base from V and 4 bases from J; junction bases left unmatched: 0. Germline V gene sequence: CDR1 LGHNT, CDR2 FRNRAP.

The rearrangement joins TRBV28 to TRBJ2-1; D ambiguous. The germline V gene encodes CDR1 MDHEN and CDR2 SYDVKM. The CDR3 has 16 amino acids. The germline V and J ends were trimmed by 6 bases and 0 bases, with 15 bases remaining between them. The DNA for the CDR3 is TGTGCCAGCAGCTTAGACTTGTCGAGCTCCTACAATGAGCAGTTCTTC. Translating gives CASSLDLSSSYNEQFF.

The rearrangement links TRBV4-1 to TRBJ2-3, with 11 bases identical to TRBD2. The germline gives CDR1 MGHRA, CDR2 YSYEKL. The CDR3 is 17 amino acids. The ends lost 1 base at V and 2 bases at J; junction bases unmatched: 5. The CDR3 loop reads CASSQVLAGVTTDTQYF. DNA for the CDR3: TGCGCCAGCAGCCAAGTACTAGCGGGGGTAACCACAGATACGCAGTATTTT.

The chain employs TRBV13 and TRBJ1-6, with TRBD1 identical over 10 bases. J gave up 6 bases and V 3 bases, and 8 bases lay outside the gene matches. Germline values: CDR1 PRHDT, CDR2 FYEKMQ (reference sequence). The CDR3 sequence is 17 residues long. CDR3 loop: CASSFEPGQGSNSPLHF. Here the CDR3 DNA reads TGTGCCAGCAGCTTTGAACCGGGACAGGGGAGTAATTCACCCCTCCACTTT.

Only one count was recorded for this clone. The chain recombines TRBV5-1 with TRBJ2-1; D is ambiguous. V was trimmed by 4 bases and J by 5 bases, leaving 16 bases between them. The germline CDR1 and CDR2 sequences are SGHRS and YFSETQ. The CDR3 is made up of 15 amino acids. CDR3 loop: CASSPPPEHNNEQFF. CDR3 nucleotides: TGCGCCAGCAGCCCCCCCCCGGAGCACAACAATGAGCAGTTCTTC.

CDR3 sequence reads: CAWSLAGQRNSPLHF. The CDR3 nucleotides are TGTGCCTGGAGTCTGGCCGGACAGAGAAATTCACCCCTCCACTTT. The chain has TRBV30 and TRBJ1-6, with a tentative D call TRBD1 (6 bases). The CDR3 sequence is 15 residues long. V dropped 2 bases and J dropped 7 bases, with 15 bases sitting between them. The germline V gene has CDR1 GTSNPN and CDR2 SVGIG (reference sequence).

The sample holds one count of this clone. This chain links TRBV6-5 with TRBJ1-5; unclear D gene. Germline CDR1 reads MNHEY; CDR2 reads SVGAGI. V dropped 2 bases and J dropped 5 bases, with 10 bases sitting between them. The CDR3 has 14 residues. The CDR3 DNA is TGTGCCAGCAGTTACGGACGGGGTGATCAGCCCCAGCATTTT. The encoded protein is CASSYGRGDQPQHF.

V is TRBV7-3 and J is TRBJ1-5; 8 bases fit TRBD1. Trimming took 5 bases from V and 9 from J; bases not matched to a gene: 6. CDR3 length: 13 residues. Germline V gene lookup returns CDR1 SGHTA and CDR2 FQGTGA. DNA of the CDR3: TGTGCCAGCAGCCCGGACAGGGAGGCGCCCCAGCATTTT. Protein: CASSPDREAPQHF. Using reference TRBV7-3 and TRBJ1-5 for the parts outside the CDR3, the full variable domain is GAGVSQTPSNKVTEKGKYVELRCDPISGHTALYWYRQSLGQGPEFLIYFQGTGAADDSGLPNDRFFAVRPEGSVSTLKIQRTERGDSAVYLCASSPDREAPQHFGDGTRLSIL.

This clone appeared a single time. The chain uses TRBV4-1 and TRBJ1-6; 8 bases map to TRBD1. J was trimmed by 9 bases and V by 1 base; bases with no gene match: 8. Looked up from germline, CDR1 is MGHRA and CDR2 is YSYEKL. The CDR3 spans 16 residues. The CDR3 loop is CASSQGGTGFGSPLHF. DNA for the CDR3: TGCGCCAGCAGCCAAGGAGGGACAGGTTTTGGTTCACCCCTCCACTTT.

The chain is built from TRBV5-1 and TRBJ1-1; maybe TRBD1 (5 bases). The V and J ends lost 4 bases and 0 bases respectively, with 19 bases between them. Germline CDR1 is SGHRS and CDR2 is YFSETQ. There are 17 residues in the CDR3. The CDR3 loop is CASSPVGVWGMNTEAFF. The CDR3 nucleotides are TGCGCCAGCAGCCCGGTAGGCGTCTGGGGCATGAACACTGAAGCTTTCTTT.

Turning to this clone: The sample carries other DNA sequences with the same CDR3. The chain carries TRBV5-1 and TRBJ1-4; 8 bases agree with TRBD1. With 0 bases clipped from V and 8 bases from J, the junction kept 3 bases outside the gene matches. There are 14 residues in the CDR3. The germline V gene encodes CDR1 SGHRS and CDR2 YFSETQ. The CDR3 DNA is TGCGCCAGCAGCTTGGGCCAGGGGGCGGAAAAACTGTTTTTT. It translates to CASSLGQGAEKLFF.

The rearrangement uses TRBV11-3 and TRBJ2-5, with 7 bases aligning to TRBD2. V lost 1 base, J lost 2 bases, and 10 bases stayed unmatched. The CDR3 consists of 17 residues. Germline V gene data show CDR1 as SGHNT and CDR2 as YENEEA. The CDR3 bases are TGTGCCAGCAGCTTAGTTCTAGCGGACCCAATACAAGAGACCCAGTACTTC. It yields the protein CASSLVLADPIQETQYF.

The sample holds one count of this clone. CDR3 sequence reads: CASSLPLTGRNTEAFF. In nucleotides, the CDR3 is TGTGCCAGCAGTTTACCCCTGACAGGAAGGAACACTGAAGCTTTCTTT. This sequence joins TRBV28 and TRBJ1-1; TRBD1 might be the D (6 bases). With 2 bases removed from V and 1 base from J, the gap between germline ends came to 14 bases. This CDR3 is 16 amino acids long. The V gene's germline CDR1 is MDHEN and CDR2 SYDVKM.

This clone has at least ten counts. CDR3 in DNA: TGTGCCATCAGTGAGCAGTCCCCTCCCCACAATGAGCAGTTCTTC. Translating it yields CAISEQSPPHNEQFF. The chain has TRBV10-3 and TRBJ2-1; D is undetermined. Germline CDR1 ENHRY, CDR2 SYGVKD. Trimming took 2 bases from V and 5 from J, leaving 13 bases between them. The CDR3 covers 15 residues.

J is TRBJ1-4 and V is TRBV5-1, with D possibly matching TRBD1 (6 bases). The CDR3 totals 14 residues. The V gene's germline CDR1 is SGHRS and CDR2 YFSETQ. The ends were cut back, 2 bases at V and 8 bases at J, with 13 bases in the middle. CDR3 coding DNA: TGCGCCAGCAGCTTACAGGGCTGGGGAGAAAAACTGTTTTTT. Encoded protein: CASSLQGWGEKLFF.

The CDR3 is CASTPGGRTQETQYF. Written as DNA, the CDR3 is TGCGCCAGCACTCCCGGGGGGCGGACCCAAGAGACCCAGTACTTC. The J gene is TRBJ2-5, the V gene TRBV5-1; weak D call: TRBD2 (7 bases). The V and J ends lost 6 bases and 1 base respectively, with 16 bases between them. CDR3 length: 15 amino acids. The germline V gene has CDR1 SGHRS and CDR2 YFSETQ.

This clone was observed once. The gene calls are TRBV11-3 and TRBJ2-6, with 7 bases matching TRBD1. The CDR3 is 18 amino acids. Germline V gives CDR1 SGHNT, CDR2 YENEEA. V lost 9 bases, J lost 0 bases, and 14 bases stayed unmatched. CDR3 bases: TGTGCCAGTGCGGCCCGGGACAGTTCTTTCTCTGGGGCCAACGTCCTGACTTTC. It encodes CASAARDSSFSGANVLTF.

V and J are TRBV5-1 and TRBJ1-1; TRBD1 matches at 7 bases. V shed 4 bases and J 5 bases; nucleotides not matched to a gene: 8. Per germline, CDR1 SGHRS and CDR2 YFSETQ. The CDR3 contains 14 residues. CDR3 nucleotides: TGCGCCAGCAGCAATGAACAGGGGCGGACTGAAGCTTTCTTT. This sequence encodes CASSNEQGRTEAFF.

This chain connects TRBV6-5 to TRBJ1-3; 7 bases are a match to TRBD1. CDR3 length: 16 residues. After removal of 0 bases from V and 0 bases from J, the junction contained 2 bases not matched to a gene. Germline assignment: CDR1 MNHEY and CDR2 SVGAGI. CDR3 in DNA: TGTGCCAGCAGTTACTCGACAGGGAACTCTGGAAACACCATATATTTT. As protein: CASSYSTGNSGNTIYF.

The V call is TRBV5-4, the J call TRBJ1-1, with TRBD1 as a possible D gene (6 bases). CDR3 size: 14 residues. CDR1 is SGHNT, CDR2 YYREEE, per germline (reference sequence). V dropped 5 bases and J dropped 0 bases, with 11 bases sitting between them. The chain's CDR3 is CASRQTGLNTEAFF. The DNA of the CDR3 is TGTGCCAGCAGACAAACAGGGCTGAACACTGAAGCTTTCTTT.

V and J are TRBV7-2 and TRBJ2-2; 11 bases align to TRBD2. After removal of 3 bases from V and 4 bases from J, the junction contained 4 bases not matched to a gene. Germline CDR1 and CDR2: SGHTA and FQGNSA. CDR3 length equals 16 residues. The CDR3 protein is CASSFPTSGVTGELFF. CDR3 coding DNA: TGTGCCAGCAGCTTCCCGACTAGCGGGGTCACCGGGGAGCTGTTTTTT. Full variable domain (rest looked up from reference TRBV7-2 and TRBJ2-2): GAGVSQSPSNKVTEKGKDVELRCDPISGHTALYWYRQSLGQGLEFLIYFQGNSAPDKSGLPSDRFSAERTGGSVSTLTIQRTQQEDSAVYLCASSFPTSGVTGELFFGEGSRLTVL.

The chain links TRBV10-3 to TRBJ1-1; maybe TRBD1 (6 bases). V lost 4 bases to trimming and J lost 5 bases, with 23 bases between them. From germline, CDR1 is ENHRY and CDR2 SYGVKD. The length of the CDR3 is 17 residues. CDR3: CAISALHLAGAPTEAFF. As DNA, the CDR3 is TGTGCCATCAGTGCTTTGCATTTGGCAGGGGCGCCAACTGAAGCTTTCTTT.

The V and J genes are TRBV6-6 and TRBJ1-1, with D maybe TRBD1 (6 bases). The CDR3 is made up of 17 amino acids. V was cut by 5 bases and J by 0 bases, with 19 bases left in between. CDR1 is MNHNY, CDR2 SVGAGI, per germline (reference sequence). The CDR3 sequence is CASSHHRASDLNTEAFF. The CDR3 region has the DNA TGTGCCAGCAGTCACCACAGGGCTTCCGACCTGAACACTGAAGCTTTCTTT.

The chain uses TRBV14 and TRBJ1-5; D remains ambiguous. Germline CDR1 SGHDN, CDR2 FVKESK. Trimming stripped 3 bases from V and 10 bases from J, with 13 bases between. CDR3 length: 13 residues. For the CDR3, the DNA is TGTGCCAGCAGCCAGGGGAGGATCAGTCCCCAGCATTTT. This translates into CASSQGRISPQHF. Full variable domain (rest looked up from reference TRBV14 and TRBJ1-5): EAGVTQFPSHSVIEKGQTVTLRCDPISGHDNLYWYRRVMGKEIKFLLHFVKESKQDESGMPNNRFLAERTGGTYSTLKVQPAELEDSGVYFCASSQGRISPQHFGDGTRLSIL.

The chain couples TRBV10-3 to TRBJ1-5; TRBD1 matches 11 bases. There are 14 residues in the CDR3. CDR1 and CDR2 from the germline V gene are ENHRY and SYGVKD. With V trimmed by 11 bases and J by 4 bases, 7 bases remained unmatched. DNA of the CDR3: TGTGCCGCCTCCCGGGACAGGGGGAATCAGCCCCAGCATTTT. Amino acid sequence: CAASRDRGNQPQHF.

This chain uses TRBV5-1 with TRBJ2-5, with 9 bases that match TRBD2. Germline values: CDR1 SGHRS, CDR2 YFSETQ. The CDR3 runs to 17 residues. V was clipped by 0 bases and J by 2 bases; unmatched bases: 8. DNA of the CDR3: TGCGCCAGCAGCTTGGGAGGGTCTAGCGGGGTTCAAGAGACCCAGTACTTC. As protein: CASSLGGSSGVQETQYF.